The 25 T cell receptor beta chains below all came from one sample that was sequenced in a study of early T cells in non-severe SARS-CoV-2 infection. TCRdb independently ran MiXCR on the 5' RACE reads; one entry per CDR3 protein. The sample holds about 69,000 distinct CDR3 sequences, around a tenth seen once. Sequencing was performed on whole blood. The receptors stem from an adult who was a healthcare worker with PCR-confirmed SARS-CoV-2 infection or an uninfected control (not recorded which).

This clonotype was counted ten times or more. This rearrangement joins TRBV19 to TRBJ1-6; D uncertain. Trimming stripped 4 bases from V and 7 bases from J, with 8 bases between. There are 13 residues in the CDR3. In germline, CDR1 is LNHDA, CDR2 SQIVND (reference sequence). CDR3 loop: CASSNTANSPLHF. The CDR3 nucleotides are TGTGCCAGTAGTAATACAGCAAATTCACCCCTCCACTTT.

This clonotype appeared many times. The CDR3 here is CASTGLAGGPDTGELFF. For the CDR3, the DNA is TGTGCCAGCACCGGACTAGCGGGAGGGCCGGACACCGGGGAGCTGTTTTTT. This sequence joins TRBV27 and TRBJ2-2; TRBD2 agrees at 15 bases. The V and J ends lost 7 bases and 3 bases, in that order; junction bases with no gene match: 6. The CDR3 has 17 amino acids. Looked up from germline, CDR1 is MNHEY and CDR2 is SMNVEV (reference sequence).

This clonotype showed up many times. This chain links TRBV5-4 with TRBJ2-1, with 8 bases identical to TRBD2. Germline CDR1 SGHNT, CDR2 YYREEE (reference sequence). The length of the CDR3 is 17 residues. The V segment lost 2 bases and the J segment 2 bases; nucleotides outside the gene matches: 9. Here the CDR3 reads CASSLSGSPRTYNEQFF. DNA of the CDR3: TGTGCCAGCAGCTTAAGCGGGAGTCCCAGAACCTACAATGAGCAGTTCTTC.

This clonotype has more than one count but fewer than ten. The chain's CDR3 is CASRPSGFYEQYF. CDR3 DNA: TGTGCCAGCAGACCTAGCGGGTTTTACGAGCAGTACTTC. The chain carries TRBV28 and TRBJ2-7, with 8 bases lining up with TRBD2. Trimming took 6 bases from V and 4 from J; bases not matched to a gene: 5. Germline values: CDR1 MDHEN, CDR2 SYDVKM. This CDR3 has 13 residues.

The rearrangement joins TRBV6-2 or TRBV6-3 to TRBJ2-7; TRBD2 matches at 10 bases. The CDR3 runs 15 residues. Germline V gene sequence: CDR1 MNHEY, CDR2 SVGEGT. The trim removed 6 bases at V and 1 base at J, leaving 6 bases unmatched. This CDR3 reads CASSLRTSGSYEQYF. CDR3 sequence (DNA): TGTGCCAGCAGCCTTAGGACTAGCGGTTCCTACGAGCAGTACTTC.

The rearrangement joins TRBV29-1 to TRBJ1-1, with no clear D. The CDR3 sequence is 11 residues long. Germline CDR1 reads SQVTM; CDR2 reads ANQGSEA. V lost 4 bases, J lost 11 bases, and 14 bases lay in between. CDR3 region: CSVASNLNAFF. The CDR3 bases are TGCAGCGTTGCAAGTAATCTGAATGCTTTCTTT. The entire variable domain, with the rest obtained from reference TRBV29-1 and TRBJ1-1, is as follows: SAVISQKPSRDICQRGTSLTIQCQVDSQVTMMFWYRQQPGQSLTLIATANQGSEATYESGFVIDKFPISRPNLTFSTLTVSNMSPEDSSIYLCSVASNLNAFFGQGTRLTVV.

This clonotype was observed at least ten times. This rearrangement joins TRBV18 to TRBJ1-2, with 9 bases matching TRBD1. V lost 5 bases, J lost 3 bases, and 4 bases stayed unmatched. This CDR3 contains 14 residues. Germline CDR1 and CDR2: KGHSH and LQKENI. The CDR3 loop reads CASSVDRGDYGYTF. The DNA for the CDR3 is TGTGCCAGCTCAGTGGACAGGGGAGACTATGGCTACACCTTC.

The table lists this clonotype with many counts. The V call is TRBV20-1, the J call TRBJ2-7, with TRBD2 matching over 13 bases. CDR1 is DFQATT, CDR2 SNEGSKA, per germline (reference sequence). This CDR3 has 16 amino acids. J was trimmed by 3 bases and V by 5 bases; bases with no gene match: 10. The CDR3, as DNA: TGCAGTGCTTCACTAGCGGGGGGGCAATCGGTCTACGAGCAGTACTTC. Protein product: CSASLAGGQSVYEQYF.

The chain links TRBV13 to TRBJ2-7; TRBD1 matches 7 bases. There are 14 residues in the CDR3. Germline V gene sequence: CDR1 PRHDT, CDR2 FYEKMQ (reference sequence). V dropped 6 bases and J dropped 2; count of bases not matched to a gene: 7. CDR3 sequence (DNA): TGTGCCAGCAGACCCGACAGGGCTCCCTACGAGCAGTACTTC. It specifies CASRPDRAPYEQYF. Combining the CDR3 with reference TRBV13 and TRBJ2-7 gives the whole variable domain AAGVIQSPRHLIKEKRETATLKCYPIPRHDTVYWYQQGPGQDPQFLISFYEKMQSDKGSIPDRFSAQQFSDYHSELNMSSLELGDSALYFCASRPDRAPYEQYFGPGTRLTVT.

This clonotype appeared a few times. V and J are TRBV29-1 and TRBJ2-1; D perhaps matches TRBD1 (6 bases). Germline lookup yields CDR1 SQVTM and CDR2 ANQGSEA. Trimming took 0 bases from V and 8 from J, leaving 14 bases between them. The CDR3 loop spans 14 amino acids. The DNA for the CDR3 is TGCAGCGTTGAAGACCCTTCAGGGGCCTATGAGCAGTTCTTC. Its protein product is CSVEDPSGAYEQFF.

This clonotype was found a few times. The V gene is TRBV11-2, the J gene TRBJ2-4; the D gene is possibly TRBD2 (5 bases). Germline V gene lookup returns CDR1 SGHAT and CDR2 FQNNGV. This CDR3 contains 15 residues. Trimming removed 5 bases at V and 1 base at J, with 12 bases between. CDR3 coding DNA: TGTGCCAGCAGCCTCTGGACTGCCGCCAAAAACATTCAGTACTTC. Translating gives CASSLWTAAKNIQYF.

This clonotype came up a few times. J is TRBJ2-7 and V is TRBV7-9, with D maybe TRBD1 (6 bases). Germline V CDR1 and CDR2: SEHNR, FQNEAQ (reference sequence). CDR3 length: 15 amino acids. The V and J ends lost 1 base and 0 bases respectively, with 10 bases between them. CDR3 DNA sequence: TGTGCCAGCAGCTTAGGGACAGCCTCCTCCTACGAGCAGTACTTC. The encoded protein is CASSLGTASSYEQYF.

This clonotype has just a few counts. This chain connects TRBV9 to TRBJ2-7; D gene uncertain. The CDR3 has 14 amino acids. V lost 0 bases and J 2 bases, leaving 9 bases between the germline ends. CDR1 and CDR2 from the germline V gene are SGDLS and YYNGEE. The CDR3: CASSVVPTTYEQYF. The CDR3 DNA sequence: TGTGCCAGCAGCGTAGTACCCACTACCTACGAGCAGTACTTC.

This clonotype showed up just a few times. The chain is built from TRBV12-3 or TRBV12-4 and TRBJ2-2, with TRBD2 matching 13 bases. The CDR3 consists of 17 residues. The junction had 2 bases not matched to a gene; V was cut back by 3 bases and J by 1 base. CDR3 coding DNA: TGTGCCAGCAGTTTCCGGACTAGCGGGAGGAACACCGGGGAGCTGTTTTTT. Encoded protein: CASSFRTSGRNTGELFF.

Ten or more counts support this clonotype. CDR3 sequence reads: CASGGGAYNEQFF. The DNA for the CDR3 is TGTGCCAGCGGGGGAGGGGCCTACAATGAGCAGTTCTTC. This chain links TRBV6-2 or TRBV6-3 with TRBJ2-1, with 7 bases lining up with TRBD2. The CDR3 contains 13 residues. Trimming removed 8 bases from V and 2 bases from J; junction bases left unmatched: 3. Germline loops: CDR1 MNHEY, CDR2 SVGEGT.

This clonotype was observed at least ten times. The chain combines TRBV10-3 with TRBJ2-7, with 11 bases fitting TRBD2. V lost 0 bases, J lost 2 bases, and 3 bases stayed unmatched. The CDR3 covers 16 residues. Per the germline V gene, CDR1 is ENHRY and CDR2 is SYGVKD. The CDR3 loop is CAISESLAGGPYEQYF. CDR3 DNA: TGTGCCATCAGTGAGTCTCTAGCGGGAGGCCCCTACGAGCAGTACTTC.

This chain uses TRBV3-1 with TRBJ2-2; perhaps D is TRBD1 or TRBD2 (6 bases each). Per germline, CDR1 LGHDT and CDR2 YNNKEL (reference sequence). Deletions cut 7 bases from V and 6 bases from J, with 15 bases between. The CDR3 consists of 14 residues. The CDR3 loop is CASNPGGLSGELFF. For the CDR3, the DNA is TGTGCCAGCAACCCCGGGGGCCTCTCCGGGGAGCTGTTTTTT.

This chain joins TRBV29-1 and TRBJ2-7, with TRBD1 matching 10 bases. The CDR3 length is 12 residues. Germline loops: CDR1 SQVTM, CDR2 ANQGSEA. The ends lost 3 bases at V and 6 bases at J; junction bases unmatched: 2. The CDR3, as DNA: TGCAGCGTTGATAGGGACAGGGGCGAGCAGTACTTC. It yields the protein CSVDRDRGEQYF.

This clonotype was picked up many times. The chain is built from TRBV25-1 and TRBJ2-5; D not certain. V lost 2 bases, J lost 3 bases, and 7 bases lay in between. This CDR3 region has 13 residues. The V gene's germline CDR1 is MGHDK and CDR2 SYGVNS. CDR3 in amino acids: CASSEVGKETQYF. The DNA for the CDR3 is TGTGCCAGCAGTGAAGTGGGAAAAGAGACCCAGTACTTC.

In this sample, this clonotype turned up a few times. V and J are TRBV7-9 and TRBJ2-1; TRBD2 aligns across 7 bases. The CDR3 length is 15 residues. V lost 0 bases and J lost 6; bases outside the gene matches: 5. The germline V gene encodes CDR1 SEHNR and CDR2 FQNEAQ (reference sequence). The chain's CDR3 is CASSLATSEANEQFF. The CDR3 DNA is TGTGCCAGCAGCTTAGCTACTAGCGAGGCCAATGAGCAGTTCTTC.

This clonotype was observed many times. V and J are TRBV29-1 and TRBJ1-2, with 7 bases lining up with TRBD1. The CDR3 is made up of 12 amino acids. J gave up 4 bases and V 7 bases, and 6 bases lay outside the gene matches. Per the germline V gene, CDR1 is SQVTM and CDR2 is ANQGSEA. The DNA of the CDR3 is TGCAGCGCCCAGGGGGAAGGCTATGGCTACACCTTC. This encodes CSAQGEGYGYTF.

J is TRBJ2-7 and V is TRBV27; either TRBD1 or TRBD2 may supply D (5 bases each). Germline V CDR1 and CDR2: MNHEY, SMNVEV (reference sequence). Trimming took 8 bases from V and 6 from J, leaving 20 bases between them. The CDR3 loop spans 14 amino acids. CDR3 DNA: TGTGCCAGCCAATCCCCCGGGACCCTTGCCGAGCAGTACTTC. Amino acids: CASQSPGTLAEQYF.

This clonotype was counted ten times or more. V and J are TRBV7-2 and TRBJ1-6, with 8 bases fitting TRBD1. V was clipped by 5 bases and J by 7 bases; unmatched bases: 10. Germline lookup yields CDR1 SGHTA and CDR2 FQGNSA. The CDR3 spans 16 residues. The CDR3 coding sequence is TGTGCCAGCAGCCGTGCGACAGGGGCAGTAAATTCACCCCTCCACTTT. The encoded protein is CASSRATGAVNSPLHF.

This clonotype has ten or more counts. The junction differs from germline at one of its ends, possibly a read error. The V call is TRBV9, the J call TRBJ2-7; D is possibly TRBD2 (5 bases). The CDR3 has 14 amino acids. CDR1 is SGDLS and CDR2 is YYNGEE in the germline V gene. CDR3 in DNA: TGCGCCAGCAGCGTAGTTGGGGAGCCCTACGAGCAGTACTTC. It codes for CASSVVGEPYEQYF.

The CDR3 loop is CASRLSRTAYNQPQHF. The CDR3, as DNA: TGTGCCAGCAGACTTTCCCGGACGGCCTACAATCAGCCCCAGCATTTT. This sequence joins TRBV6-1 and TRBJ1-5; the D is unclear. The V gene lost 6 bases and the J gene lost 3 bases, with 18 bases spanning the gap. The CDR3 runs to 16 residues. Germline values: CDR1 MNHNS, CDR2 SASEGT.